The entry below describes one T cell receptor beta chain. The target antigen is unknown. Assay: immunoSEQ multiplex PCR; the TCRdb copy retains only in-frame clones and omits some. The sample comprises tens of thousands of clones, 80% to 85% of which are singletons, and 21% rests with the top ten. The CDR3 sequence is 13 residues long. The V gene's germline CDR1 is SGDLS and CDR2 YYNGEE. V was clipped by 1 base and J by 4 bases, with 9 bases between them. These data are taken from a study of T cell responses to AZD1222 COVID-19 vaccine. Study at large: Second-dose intervals near 4 or 12 weeks were combined.

Study-level findings and limits: White British ancestry dominated among donors, who included more females, and clonal diversity was possibly underestimated.

This TCR was recovered from an adult in good health. The sample in question was peripheral blood, obtained on day 0 of AZD1222 vaccination. The rearrangement links TRBV9 to TRBJ2-7; D remains unclear. CDR3 in amino acids: CASSVSAGYEQYF. The CDR3 DNA sequence: TGTGCCAGCAGCGTATCGGCCGGGTACGAGCAGTACTTC.